These 27 T cell receptor beta chains originate from one sample sequenced in a study of T-cell memory formation after mild COVID-19. TCRdb re-derived calls from the 5' RACE reads in MiXCR, one entry per CDR3 protein. This sample has 400,000 to 500,000 distinct CDR3 sequences; 15% to 20% occur once, and the top ten carry 20% to 25%. Specimen: PBMCs or a T cell subset sorted from them (not recorded which). Source of these receptors: a man aged 18-30 years who had mild COVID-19 (a few samples of this study predate the infection). Cell type and time point are not known.

The chain carries TRBV5-1 and TRBJ2-2, with D possibly TRBD1 on 6 matching bases. Germline V gene sequence: CDR1 SGHRS, CDR2 YFSETQ. Trimming took 3 bases from V and 4 from J, leaving 16 bases between them. The CDR3 totals 16 residues. In DNA, the CDR3 is TGCGCCAGCAGCTCCGCCCCGAACAGGGCCACCGGGGAGCTGTTTTTT. Translating gives CASSSAPNRATGELFF.

This clonotype was seen many times. The chain uses TRBV12-3 or TRBV12-4 and TRBJ2-2; the D gene could be TRBD1 or TRBD2 (5 bases each). V was pared by 5 bases and J by 9 bases, with 22 bases between. This CDR3 is 16 amino acids long. The CDR3 nucleotides read TGTGCCAGCAGTCCAAGAGTCGTGGGGGATCAAAGGGAGCTGTTTTTT. It encodes CASSPRVVGDQRELFF.

This chain links TRBV7-2 with TRBJ1-1, with 8 bases aligning to TRBD1. Germline CDR1 SGHTA, CDR2 FQGNSA. The CDR3 consists of 15 residues. The ends lost 4 bases at V and 4 bases at J; junction bases unmatched: 8. CDR3 bases: TGTGCCAGCAGCTCGACAGGGGTGTATCGCACTGAAGCTTTCTTT. Translated: CASSSTGVYRTEAFF.

The chain joins TRBV15 to TRBJ2-5; D possibly corresponds to TRBD2 (5 bases). Trimming stripped 1 base from V and 7 bases from J, with 7 bases between. The V gene's germline CDR1 is LNHNV and CDR2 YYDKDF (reference sequence). CDR3 size: 12 residues. CDR3: CATSRGGRTQYF. CDR3 sequence (DNA): TGTGCCACCAGCAGAGGAGGGAGGACCCAGTACTTC.

This clonotype was detected only a few times. The V and J genes are TRBV4-3 and TRBJ2-4, with D perhaps assigned TRBD1 or TRBD2 (5 bases each). CDR1 is LGHNA, CDR2 YSLEER, per germline. Trimming removed 4 bases from V and 2 bases from J, with 15 bases in between. The CDR3 runs to 16 residues. CDR3 coding DNA: TGCGCCAGCAGCCTCTTAGGATGGGGGACCAAAAACATTCAGTACTTC. It encodes CASSLLGWGTKNIQYF.

This chain connects TRBV6-5 to TRBJ2-3; perhaps D is TRBD1 or TRBD2 (7 bases each). CDR3 length: 16 residues. With 7 bases removed from V and 3 bases from J, the gap between germline ends came to 20 bases. Per germline, CDR1 MNHEY and CDR2 SVGAGI. The DNA of the CDR3 is TGTGCCAGCATTCCACCAGGGGGGGGAAAGACAGATACGCAGTATTTT. Protein product: CASIPPGGGKTDTQYF.

This clonotype was recorded a few times. The chain recombines TRBV4-1 with TRBJ1-6; unclear D gene. V was shortened by 3 bases and J by 7 bases, with 7 bases between the two germline ends. Looked up from germline, CDR1 is MGHRA and CDR2 is YSYEKL. There are 13 residues in the CDR3. Here the CDR3 reads CASSHPPNSPLHF. CDR3 sequence (DNA): TGCGCCAGCAGCCATCCCCCCAATTCACCCCTCCACTTT.

The chain links TRBV7-9 to TRBJ2-7, with a possible D match to TRBD1 (5 bases). There are 15 residues in the CDR3. Deletions cut 2 bases from V and 0 bases from J, with 11 bases between. Germline loops: CDR1 SEHNR, CDR2 FQNEAQ (reference sequence). The CDR3 sequence is CASSLLQGHSYEQYF. The CDR3 bases are TGTGCCAGCAGCTTACTCCAGGGCCACTCCTACGAGCAGTACTTC.

The V and J genes are TRBV6-2 or TRBV6-3 and TRBJ1-2; D not resolved. Trimming pared 0 bases from V and 0 bases from J, leaving 8 bases between. CDR1 is MNHEY, CDR2 SVGEGT, per germline. This CDR3 spans 15 amino acids. CDR3 protein: CASSYSAVANYGYTF. Here the CDR3 DNA reads TGTGCCAGCAGTTACTCAGCAGTAGCTAACTATGGCTACACCTTC.

This chain connects TRBV6-1 to TRBJ2-3, with D possibly TRBD1 on 6 matching bases. Germline V gene data show CDR1 as MNHNS and CDR2 as SASEGT. The length of the CDR3 is 14 residues. Trimming pared 10 bases from V and 3 bases from J, leaving 17 bases between. CDR3 in amino acids: CATRTARGTDTQYF. In nucleotides, the CDR3 is TGTGCCACCCGGACTGCCAGGGGTACAGATACGCAGTATTTT.

The genes are TRBV4-3 and TRBJ2-1; 10 bases align to TRBD2. Germline CDR1 LGHNA, CDR2 YSLEER. The CDR3 covers 15 residues. V lost 4 bases, J lost 7 bases, and 7 bases stayed unmatched. In nucleotides, the CDR3 is TGCGCCAGCAGCCGGCCGGGACTAGCGAGGAATGAGCAGTTCTTC. Translation gives CASSRPGLARNEQFF.

This sequence joins TRBV15 and TRBJ1-1, with unresolved D. Germline CDR1 is LNHNV and CDR2 is YYDKDF (reference sequence). The CDR3 covers 12 residues. V lost 8 bases and J 1 base, leaving 8 bases between the germline ends. Here the CDR3 DNA reads TGTGCCACCGCGAGCCAGAACACTGAAGCTTTCTTT. Translation gives CATASQNTEAFF.

This clonotype turned up a few times. The chain carries TRBV7-9 and TRBJ1-6, with D possibly TRBD1 on 5 matching bases. In germline, CDR1 is SEHNR, CDR2 FQNEAQ (reference sequence). V was cut by 5 bases and J by 9 bases, with 23 bases left in between. The CDR3 has 17 residues. The CDR3 spells CASSPKTGLSRGSPLHF. In DNA form, the CDR3 reads TGTGCCAGCAGCCCCAAAACGGGACTTTCACGTGGTTCACCCCTCCACTTT. The variable domain in full, completed from reference TRBV7-9 and TRBJ1-6, reads DTGVSQNPRHKITKRGQNVTFRCDPISEHNRLYWYRQTLGQGPEFLTYFQNEAQLEKSRLLSDRFSAERPKGSFSTLEIQRTEQGDSAMYLCASSPKTGLSRGSPLHFGNGTRLTVT.

The chain employs TRBV27 and TRBJ2-7; 7 bases match TRBD1. With 5 bases clipped from V and 1 base from J, the junction kept 8 bases outside the gene matches. The CDR3 is made up of 15 amino acids. From germline, CDR1 is MNHEY and CDR2 SMNVEV (reference sequence). The chain's CDR3 is CASSQTGMRSYEQYF. The CDR3, as DNA: TGTGCCAGCAGTCAGACAGGGATGAGGTCCTACGAGCAGTACTTC.

This clonotype was recorded many times. This sequence joins TRBV12-3 or TRBV12-4 and TRBJ2-3; D is tentatively TRBD1 or TRBD2 (5 bases each). The V end was cut by 1 base, the J end by 3 bases, with 11 bases between. This CDR3 comprises 15 residues. The chain's CDR3 is CASSLGQGETDTQYF. CDR3 in DNA: TGTGCCAGCAGTTTAGGCCAGGGAGAGACAGATACGCAGTATTTT.

This clonotype has more than one count but fewer than ten. The chain recombines TRBV29-1 with TRBJ2-5; TRBD1 matches 7 bases. The ends lost 4 bases at V and 5 bases at J; junction bases unmatched: 10. This CDR3 contains 14 residues. Germline CDR1 SQVTM, CDR2 ANQGSEA. The CDR3 region has the DNA TGCAGCGTTGGGGTGGACATACAGGGGGAGACCCAGTACTTC. Translation gives CSVGVDIQGETQYF.

This clonotype was picked up a small number of times. The V call is TRBV3-2, the J call TRBJ2-5; the table assigns TRBD1, which was not confirmed against the DNA. TRBV3-2 is tagged as a pseudogene. The CDR3 is 16 residues long. CDR3 amino acids: CASSPEETGVKETQYF. CDR3 coding DNA: TGTGCCAGCAGCCCCGAAGAGACAGGGGTAAAAGAGACCCAGTACTTC.

This rearrangement joins TRBV5-1 to TRBJ2-5; 10 bases are shared with TRBD1. Germline V CDR1 and CDR2: SGHRS, YFSETQ. There are 16 residues in the CDR3. The V and J ends lost 0 bases and 4 bases, in that order; junction bases with no gene match: 6. CDR3: CASSLGGQGSGETQYF. CDR3 DNA: TGCGCCAGCAGCTTGGGGGGACAGGGGTCGGGAGAGACCCAGTACTTC.

This clonotype was observed a handful of times. The J gene is TRBJ1-2, the V gene TRBV5-1, with D perhaps matching TRBD1 (5 bases). Between the trimmed V and J ends, which lost 4 bases and 4 bases, there was a span of 20 bases. The CDR3 contains 16 residues. The germline CDR1 and CDR2 sequences are SGHRS and YFSETQ. The DNA of the CDR3 is TGCGCCAGCAGCCCGAGGATGGATCAGGGTGGCTATGGCTACACCTTC. As protein: CASSPRMDQGGYGYTF. Full variable domain (outside the CDR3, taken from reference TRBV5-1 and TRBJ1-2): KAGVTQTPRYLIKTRGQQVTLSCSPISGHRSVSWYQQTPGQGLQFLFEYFSETQRNKGNFPGRFSGRQFSNSRSEMNVSTLELGDSALYLCASSPRMDQGGYGYTFGSGTRLTVV.

In its sample, this clonotype was seen a few times. The CDR3 sequence is CASSIDGTEAFF. CDR3 nucleotides: TGTGCCAGCAGTATCGACGGAACTGAAGCTTTCTTT. This rearrangement joins TRBV12-3 or TRBV12-4 to TRBJ1-1; D is ambiguous. V was clipped by 5 bases and J by 5 bases, with 9 bases between them. This CDR3 spans 12 amino acids.

V is TRBV28 and J is TRBJ1-5, with D uncertain. Germline loops: CDR1 MDHEN, CDR2 SYDVKM. Trimming took 6 bases from V and 4 from J, leaving 19 bases between them. The CDR3 covers 16 residues. The CDR3 sequence is CASRRMKRNHNQPQHF. For the CDR3, the DNA is TGTGCCAGCAGAAGAATGAAACGGAACCATAATCAGCCCCAGCATTTT.

A note on this clonotype: Because it lacks the conserved phenylalanine or tryptophan at the end, this CDR3 is likely a read error. This chain links TRBV7-3 with TRBJ2-1, with 13 bases that match TRBD2. V lost 1 base and J lost 6; bases outside the gene matches: 3. The CDR3 runs to 16 residues. CDR1 and CDR2 (germline): SGHTA, FQGTGA. The CDR3 DNA reads as TGTGCCAGCAGCTTAATAGGACTAGCGGGGGTCAATGAGCAGTTCTCC. Its protein product is CASSLIGLAGVNEQFS.

This clonotype occurred a few times. J is TRBJ2-6 and V is TRBV7-2, with 8 bases fitting TRBD2. Germline CDR1 is SGHTA and CDR2 is FQGNSA. V shed 6 bases and J 3 bases; nucleotides not matched to a gene: 7. This CDR3 contains 16 residues. DNA for the CDR3: TGTGCCAGCAGGACGGGGGGGGGCCGTGGGGCCAACGTCCTGACTTTC. This gives the protein CASRTGGGRGANVLTF.

The chain joins TRBV5-1 to TRBJ2-5, with D unresolved. The V end lost 1 base, the J end lost 1 base, and 8 bases lay between the germline ends. Per the germline V gene, CDR1 is SGHRS and CDR2 is YFSETQ. The CDR3 runs 14 residues. DNA of the CDR3: TGCGCCAGCAGCTTGAGACTGCTCCAAGAGACCCAGTACTTC. Amino acid sequence: CASSLRLLQETQYF.

For this clonotype: A read error may be the cause here, since a much bigger clone is one base away. This chain joins TRBV7-2 and TRBJ2-5; TRBD1 or TRBD2 may be the D gene (5 bases each). Per germline, CDR1 SGHTA and CDR2 FQGNSA. The CDR3 spans 16 residues. V lost 2 bases and J lost 3, with 16 bases in between. CDR3 protein: CASSLWDVGWKETQYF. CDR3 nucleotides: TGTGCCAGCAGCTTATGGGACGTAGGGTGGAAAGAGACCCAGTACTTC.

V usage is TRBV6-5 and J usage is TRBJ1-4; 9 bases are a match to TRBD1. V was pared by 6 bases and J by 4 bases, with 3 bases of the junction left unmatched. Per germline, CDR1 MNHEY and CDR2 SVGAGI. The CDR3 covers 14 residues. The CDR3 DNA is TGTGCCAGCAGCTGGACAGGGGATAATGAAAAACTGTTTTTT. Amino acids: CASSWTGDNEKLFF.

This clonotype turned up a few times. This chain connects TRBV6-5 to TRBJ1-1; D is uncertain. The CDR3 is 14 residues long. Per the germline V gene, CDR1 is MNHEY and CDR2 is SVGAGI. The V and J ends lost 5 bases and 1 base respectively, with 11 bases between them. The CDR3 loop reads CASSPLLGNTEAFF. DNA of the CDR3: TGTGCCAGCAGTCCCCTCCTCGGGAACACTGAAGCTTTCTTT.